This TCR beta chain comes out of a study of T cell responses to AZD1222 COVID-19 vaccine listed by TCRdb under 2021. In terms of the full investigation: A total of just over 230 trial participants underwent TCR sequencing, of whom roughly 210 received two doses of AZD1222 and some 26 received two doses of the MenACWY control vaccine. Trial participants were enrolled by age into 18-55, 56-69 and 70-plus year subgroups, with around 150, 28 and 57 TCR-sequenced participants respectively.

With regard to this clone: Its antigen is currently not known. Base qualities are not provided; no much larger clone lies one nucleotide away.

The intended sense of this specimen's time point label: about 28 days (+/-7) after the second vaccine dose. AZD1222 recipients given second doses at about 4 weeks or at about 12 weeks were pooled, since spike-specific TCR depth and breadth were not found to differ between the two schedules. Vaccinee samples came from UK trials COV001 and COV002, including a single-blind randomized controlled phase 2/3 trial of AZD1222 (ChAdOx1 nCoV-19) in healthy adults. For TCRbeta chain sequencing, PBMC samples were collected from trial participants at day 0 and at day 28 after the second dose. The CDR3 regions of human TCRbeta chains were analyzed by immunosequencing. Per the original workflow: TCRs in the repertoires were matched against a reference library of SARS-CoV-2-specific TCRs that had been generated with the MIRA antigen-specificity platform. Breadth was defined as the fraction of unique TCRs that were SARS-CoV-2-associated. Depth was defined as the fraction of total T cells that were SARS-CoV-2-associated. Using the MIRA data, each spike-specific TCR was mapped to the spike region that the TCR reacts to and placed in a CD4 or CD8 class. Log10-transformed breadth and depth values were compared by one-way ANOVA with Sidak's multiple comparisons tests. This immuneACCESS table, as held by TCRdb, lists in-frame sequences with V and J called but not all clones. Of the missing ones, under half trace to an unresolved V gene in checked studies; the others have no known cause. V and J calls plus clone size are reproduced from that table; the DNA served to infer D and trimming. In all, the sample holds some 130,000 clones, and around 93% of those were seen once. The ten largest clones capture around 6.5% of the sample.

The investigation overall reported the following: The 56-69-year group was small, and its depth increase did not reach significance, likely because of low power. Participants were mostly white British, with more females than males. The authors suggested clonal diversity may have been underestimated. No day 14 peak-response samples were available, so repertoires were characterized only after the peak T cell response. Vaccine-associated CD4 TCRs spanned the whole spike protein, with dominant responses in regions 160-218 and 743-854. Nearly half of unique spike-specific TCRs reportedly recognized epitopes outside regions mutated in the B.1.351 and B.1.1.7 variants. After two AZD1222 doses, spike-specific TCR breadth and depth were significantly higher than at day 0 and than in MenACWY recipients. Conclusions about previously exposed vaccinees are limited because only six or seven AZD1222 recipients were SARS-CoV-2 seropositive at baseline.

Via the germline V gene, CDR1 is ENHRY and CDR2 SYGVKD. V gives up 7 bases and J gives up 0 bases, and the segment between their germline ends measures 12 bases. The CDR3 sequence holds 14 residues, the cysteine and phenylalanine included. The entry retains the CDR3 DNA only, 42 bases that are in frame from base 1. Rearrangement joined TRBV10-3 to TRBJ1-2; the best D guess is TRBD1, with 5 bases matching. This TCR was recovered from an adult who received the AZD1222 COVID-19 vaccine. This specimen was peripheral blood, taken 28 days after the second AZD1222 dose. The CDR3 loop reads CAINRDGANYGYTF. The nucleotide sequence reads as follows: TGTGCCATCAACCGGGACGGAGCTAACTATGGCTACACCTTC.